Included here is one T cell receptor beta chain sequence, with context. Antigen: not known. Profiling relied on immunoSEQ multiplex PCR, and the TCRdb table lists in-frame clones only, not all of them. There are tens of thousands of clones in the sample; approximately 90% occur only once, and over 25% lies in the top ten. The data derive from a study of T cells in localized non-small cell lung cancer. Germline CDR1 SGHNT, CDR2 YYREEE (reference sequence). With 0 bases clipped from V and 7 bases from J, the junction kept 8 bases outside the gene matches. The CDR3 sequence is 18 residues long. Findings and limits, study-wide: Adjacent uninvolved lung tissue had the highest T cell clonality, exceeding tumor. Sequencing, confined to only one tumor region, leaves heterogeneity possible. Adjacent lung had a median around 60 of the 100 largest tumor clones. In the blood, greater T cell density corresponded to longer overall survival.

The genes are TRBV5-4 and TRBJ2-2; 14 nucleotides line up with TRBD2. The specimen was peripheral blood, collected before any cancer treatment. The receptor comes from a female donor at least 60 years old with stage I lung adenocarcinoma. DNA of the CDR3: TGTGCCAGCAGCTTGGAGGGACTAGCGGGAGTTACTAGCGGGGAGCTGTTTTTT. Amino acids: CASSLEGLAGVTSGELFF.